Listed below are T cell receptor beta chains from one sample, sequenced in a study of blood T cell repertoires in COVID-19. Some clones are missing from TCRdb's copy, which holds only in-frame ones; the method was immunoSEQ multiplex PCR. Here the sample spans about 70,000 clones, roughly nine tenths being singletons. Sequenced: peripheral blood. Receptor source: a man in his forties or fifties with active COVID-19. The CDR3 runs from the conserved cysteine through the conserved F or W. Only some rows state a clone size, as once, few, many or a class for expanded clones.

J gene | clone size | V gene | CDR3 protein
TRBJ1-1 | . | TRBV19 | CASSKTLQGGDTEAFF
TRBJ2-7 | . | TRBV7-8 | CASSLARGQGNYEQYF
TRBJ2-5 | . | TRBV27 | CASSLRGLLETQYF
TRBJ2-3 | . | TRBV7-2 | CASTPRGGTDTQYF
TRBJ2-2 | . | TRBV6-6 | CASSRQGVDTGELFF
TRBJ2-1 | . | TRBV9 | CASSVASYNEQFF
TRBJ2-7 | . | TRBV5-6 | CASSWGQGYEQYF
TRBJ2-3 | . | TRBV30 | CAWSVLAGGDTQYF
TRBJ1-2 | few | TRBV5-6 | CASSLGQVGYTF
TRBJ1-3 | . | TRBV5-8 | CASSLKRPVTSGNTIYF
TRBJ2-5 | . | TRBV6-4 | CASSPEEGSETQYF
TRBJ2-7 | . | TRBV5-1 | CASSLGSGGLGQYF
TRBJ2-5 | . | TRBV7-9 | CASSYGLAGGRETQYF
TRBJ1-5 | few | TRBV9 | CASSAYGGREPQHF
TRBJ2-2 | . | TRBV5-1 | CASSSFGLTGELFF
TRBJ2-7 | . | TRBV10-3 | CAISDPTRSYEQYF
TRBJ1-1 | . | TRBV15 | CATSVGVGTVNTEAFF
TRBJ1-6 | . | TRBV9 | CASSPDAGDLHF
TRBJ2-7 | . | TRBV5-1 | CASRTTGDSYEQYF
TRBJ1-2 | . | TRBV12-3/TRBV12-4 | CASNLRDTSLTF
TRBJ1-1 | . | TRBV5-1 | CASRPIQGNTEAFF